This T cell receptor beta chain was sequenced in a study of CD8 T cells in ankylosing spondylitis. In TCRdb, the 5' RACE reads were re-called with MiXCR into one record per CDR3 protein. The data contain around 90,000 distinct CDR3 sequences, roughly 27% of them singletons. This CDR3 contains 18 residues. Deletions cut 4 bases from V and 2 bases from J, with 22 bases between. In germline, CDR1 is KGHDR, CDR2 SFDVKD. This clonotype was observed at least ten times. The sequence came from a male donor with ankylosing spondylitis or in good health (not recorded which). The chain has TRBV24-1 and TRBJ1-1; D is ambiguous. What was sequenced was blood, either unsorted or a sorted T cell fraction (not recorded which). The CDR3 reads CATSDQPLRLVVNTEAFF. The CDR3 nucleotides are TGTGCCACCAGTGACCAACCTCTGAGGCTTGTGGTTAACACTGAAGCTTTCTTT.